A selection of T cell receptor beta chains follows, all from one sample in a study of shared T cell receptors in the human thymus. Some clones are missing from TCRdb's copy, which holds only in-frame ones; the method was immunoSEQ multiplex PCR. The sample holds roughly 660,000 clones, roughly 90% seen once. This sample was shared with a second study, whose subject was human thymus T cells.

The material sequenced was thymocytes. The source of these receptors is a boy younger than two with a congenital heart defect. CDR3s include the opening cysteine and the closing phenylalanine or tryptophan. Each record gives: D gene, V gene, clone size, J gene, CDR3 DNA, CDR3 protein. The D gene is left open where the match is weak. Clone size appears in some rows only: once, few, many, or a class for an expanded clone.

TRBD2	TRBV29-1	.	TRBJ2-3	TGCAGCGCCTTGAAGGTCCCTAGCGGGAGCCTTAGCACAGATACGCAGTATTTT	CSALKVPSGSLSTDTQYF
.	TRBV5-4	.	TRBJ2-7	TGTGCCAGCAGTTCTCATCCTTCACCGAGCTCCTACGAGCAGTACTTC	CASSSHPSPSSYEQYF
TRBD2	TRBV4-2	.	TRBJ2-5	TGTGCCAGCAGCCCGACGGAGACTAGCGGCGGCGAGACCCAGTACTTC	CASSPTETSGGETQYF
TRBD1	TRBV19	.	TRBJ2-7	TGTGCCAGTACCTACAGGGGCGCCGGGGAGCAGTACTTC	CASTYRGAGEQYF
TRBD1	TRBV5-4	.	TRBJ1-2	TGTGCCAGCAGCCCGGGACAGGGGGCGCGAATCTATGGCTACACCTTC	CASSPGQGARIYGYTF
TRBD2	TRBV18	once	TRBJ2-4	TGTGCCAGCGGCTCTAGCGGCAAGGACATTCAGTACTTC	CASGSSGKDIQYF
TRBD1	TRBV18	once	TRBJ2-5	TGTGCCAGCTCACCACGTACAGGGGGCATAGAGACCCAGTACTTC	CASSPRTGGIETQYF
TRBD2	TRBV4-1	.	TRBJ2-1	TGCGCCAGCAGCCAGGCTCTAGCGGGAGGCCGCGATGAGCAGTTCTTC	CASSQALAGGRDEQFF
TRBD1	TRBV28	.	TRBJ2-4	TGTGCCAGCAGTTCCCCGGGACAGGCCCACTTGCGGTGGTACTTC	CASSSPGQAHLRWYF
.	TRBV9	.	TRBJ2-3	TGTGCCAGCAGCGCCGTCCTTTCCGATACGCAGTATTTT	CASSAVLSDTQYF
.	TRBV30	.	TRBJ2-7	TGTGCCTGGGAGCAGCGGCCTTACGAGCAGTACTTC	CAWEQRPYEQYF
TRBD2	TRBV11-2	once	TRBJ2-5	TGTGCCAGCAGCTTAGGACCTTCCGGCGGGAGAAAAGAGACCCAGTACTTC	CASSLGPSGGRKETQYF
.	TRBV4-2	.	TRBJ1-6	TGTGCCAGCAGCCAATTTTTGGCGGATAATTCACCCCTCCACTTT	CASSQFLADNSPLHF
TRBD2	TRBV27	.	TRBJ2-1	TGTGCCAGCAGTTTATATGGGGGACTACCGTGGGGTGAGCAGTTCTTC	CASSLYGGLPWGEQFF
.	TRBV11-2	.	TRBJ2-7	TGTGCCAGCAGCTTAGCGGGACACCACGAGCAGTACTTC	CASSLAGHHEQYF
TRBD1	TRBV11-2	few	TRBJ1-4	TGTGCCAGCAGCTCCCGGGGGACAGGGGAGATTGAAAAACTGTTTTTT	CASSSRGTGEIEKLFF
TRBD2	TRBV5-4	.	TRBJ2-7	TGTGCCAGCAGCTCCGACCGCGGACTAGCGGGAGCCTGGTACGAGCAGTACTTC	CASSSDRGLAGAWYEQYF
.	TRBV5-1	.	TRBJ2-5	TGCGCCAGCAGCTTAAGCGCGAGGGGGGGGACCCAGTACTTC	CASSLSARGGTQYF
TRBD1	TRBV28	few	TRBJ2-7	TGTGCCAGCAAGGACAGGGTGATGTACTTC	CASKDRVMYF